This T cell receptor (beta chain) was profiled in a study of T cell responses to AZD1222 COVID-19 vaccine. Broader study findings: White British ancestry dominated among donors, who included more females, and clonal diversity was possibly underestimated.

In the case of this clone: The target antigen is unknown.

The repertoire was sequenced with immunoSEQ multiplex PCR; TCRdb's copy has only in-frame clones and lacks some. The table lists 95,000 to 150,000 clones, around 87% of them singletons, with about 3% in the top ten. Trimming took 6 bases from V and 2 from J, leaving 14 bases between them. In germline, CDR1 is MNHEY, CDR2 SVGAGI. The CDR3 spans 15 residues. This sequence was found in an adult who received the AZD1222 COVID-19 vaccine. Sample: peripheral blood, taken 28 days after the second AZD1222 dose. The gene calls are TRBV6-5 and TRBJ1-5; D is perhaps TRBD1 (5 bases). CDR3 nucleotide sequence: TGTGCCAGCAGCGTGGGGGGGGGAGGCAATCAGCCCCAGCATTTT. This sequence encodes CASSVGGGGNQPQHF.